The TCR beta chain under discussion was sequenced for a study of blood T cell repertoires in COVID-19. Study-wide context: Acute and convalescent COVID-19 samples came from the United States, Italy and Spain. The cDNA or gDNA used as material had been derived from T cells, B-cell-depleted T cells, or PBMCs.

Sequencing used immunoSEQ multiplex PCR; TCRdb keeps in-frame clones, though not all of them. The repertoire has around 330,000 clones, 80% to 90% of them found once; the top ten carry 8.5% to 10%. Researchers sorted participants into cohorts using their self-reported clinical history. What the recovered Cohort 3 donors had was two negative PCRs, clearance, or symptom resolution. This clone came up a few times. The CDR3 contains 13 residues. Germline CDR1 MNHEY, CDR2 SVGAGI. V lost 6 bases, J lost 4 bases, and 11 bases lay in between. The sequencing sample was made of PBMCs or T cells enriched from blood (not recorded which). This TCR was sampled from a young woman who had recovered from COVID-19. The rearrangement joins TRBV6-5 to TRBJ2-3, with a possible D match to TRBD2 (7 bases). The CDR3 sequence: CASRTGGADTQYF. CDR3 DNA: TGTGCCAGCAGGACGGGGGGCGCAGATACGCAGTATTTT.